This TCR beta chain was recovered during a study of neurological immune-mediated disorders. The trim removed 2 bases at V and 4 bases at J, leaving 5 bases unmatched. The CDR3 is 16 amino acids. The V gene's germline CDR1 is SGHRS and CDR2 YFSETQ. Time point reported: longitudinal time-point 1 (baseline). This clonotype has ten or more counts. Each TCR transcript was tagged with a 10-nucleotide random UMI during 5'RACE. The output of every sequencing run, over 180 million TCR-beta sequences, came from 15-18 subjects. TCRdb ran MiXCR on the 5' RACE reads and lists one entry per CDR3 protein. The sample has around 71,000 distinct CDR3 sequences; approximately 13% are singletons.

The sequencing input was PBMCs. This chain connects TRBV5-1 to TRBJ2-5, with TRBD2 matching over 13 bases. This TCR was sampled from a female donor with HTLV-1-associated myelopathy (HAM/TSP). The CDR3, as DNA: TGCGCCAGCAGCTTATCACTAGCGGGGGGGCGAGAGACCCAGTACTTC. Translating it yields CASSLSLAGGRETQYF.